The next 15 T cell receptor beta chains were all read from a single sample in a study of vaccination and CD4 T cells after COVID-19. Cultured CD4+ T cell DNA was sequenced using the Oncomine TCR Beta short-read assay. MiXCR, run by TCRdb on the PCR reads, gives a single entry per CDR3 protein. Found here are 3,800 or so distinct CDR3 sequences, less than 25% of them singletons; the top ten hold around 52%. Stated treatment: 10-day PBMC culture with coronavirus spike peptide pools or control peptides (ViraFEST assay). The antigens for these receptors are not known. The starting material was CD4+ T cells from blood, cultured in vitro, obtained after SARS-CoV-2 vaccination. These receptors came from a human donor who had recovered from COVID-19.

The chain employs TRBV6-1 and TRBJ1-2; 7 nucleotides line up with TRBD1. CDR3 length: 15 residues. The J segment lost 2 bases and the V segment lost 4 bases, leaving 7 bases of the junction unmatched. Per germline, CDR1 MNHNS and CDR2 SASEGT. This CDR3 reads CASSVEQGSNYGYTF. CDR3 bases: TGTGCCAGCAGTGTAGAACAGGGGTCGAACTATGGCTACACCTTC.

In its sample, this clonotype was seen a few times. CDR3 nucleotides: TGCGCTCTAAGTAACAGGGGACAGAGCACTGAAGCTTTCTTT. This sequence encodes CALSNRGQSTEAFF. The chain recombines TRBV20-1 with TRBJ1-1; 7 nucleotides align to TRBD1. The CDR3 is 14 amino acids. CDR1 is DFQATT and CDR2 is SNEGSKA in the germline V gene (reference sequence).

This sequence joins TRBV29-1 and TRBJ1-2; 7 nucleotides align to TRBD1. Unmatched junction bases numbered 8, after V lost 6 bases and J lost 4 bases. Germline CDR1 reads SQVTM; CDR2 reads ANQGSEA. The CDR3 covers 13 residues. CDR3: CSVQGLIGYGYTF. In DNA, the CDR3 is TGCAGCGTACAGGGGTTAATTGGCTATGGCTACACCTTC.

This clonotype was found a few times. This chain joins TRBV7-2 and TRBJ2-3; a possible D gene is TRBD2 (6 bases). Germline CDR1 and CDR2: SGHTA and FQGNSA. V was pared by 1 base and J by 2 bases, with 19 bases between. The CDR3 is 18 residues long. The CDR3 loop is CASSLGGGGATNTDTQYF. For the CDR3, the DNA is TGTGCCAGCAGCTTAGGGGGCGGCGGGGCGACTAACACAGATACGCAGTATTTT.

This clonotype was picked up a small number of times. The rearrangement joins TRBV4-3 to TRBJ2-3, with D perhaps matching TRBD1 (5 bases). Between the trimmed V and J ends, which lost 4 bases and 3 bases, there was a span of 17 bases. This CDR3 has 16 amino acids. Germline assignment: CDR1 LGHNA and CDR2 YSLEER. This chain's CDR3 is CASSLEGALGTDTQYF. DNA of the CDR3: TGCGCCAGCAGCCTCGAAGGGGCCCTGGGGACAGATACGCAGTATTTT.

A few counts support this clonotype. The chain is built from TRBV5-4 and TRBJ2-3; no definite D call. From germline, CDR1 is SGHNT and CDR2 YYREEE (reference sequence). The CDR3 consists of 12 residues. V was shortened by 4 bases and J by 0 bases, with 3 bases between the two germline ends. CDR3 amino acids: CASSLSTDTQYF. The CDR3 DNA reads TGTGCCAGCAGCCTGAGCACAGATACGCAGTATTTT.

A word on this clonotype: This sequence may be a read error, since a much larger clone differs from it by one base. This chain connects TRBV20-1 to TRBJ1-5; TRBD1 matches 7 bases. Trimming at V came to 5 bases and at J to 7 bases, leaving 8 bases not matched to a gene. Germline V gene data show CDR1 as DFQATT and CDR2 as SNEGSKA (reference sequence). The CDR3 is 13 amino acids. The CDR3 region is CSAGTRGQQPQHF. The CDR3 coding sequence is TGCAGTGCTGGAACAAGGGGGCAACAGCCCCAGCATTTT.

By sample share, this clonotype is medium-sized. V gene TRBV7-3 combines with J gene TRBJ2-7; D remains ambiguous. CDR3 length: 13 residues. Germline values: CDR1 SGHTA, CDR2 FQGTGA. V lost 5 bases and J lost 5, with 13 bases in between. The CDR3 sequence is CASSKSQDDEQYF. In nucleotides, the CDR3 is TGTGCCAGCAGCAAATCCCAAGACGACGAGCAGTACTTC.

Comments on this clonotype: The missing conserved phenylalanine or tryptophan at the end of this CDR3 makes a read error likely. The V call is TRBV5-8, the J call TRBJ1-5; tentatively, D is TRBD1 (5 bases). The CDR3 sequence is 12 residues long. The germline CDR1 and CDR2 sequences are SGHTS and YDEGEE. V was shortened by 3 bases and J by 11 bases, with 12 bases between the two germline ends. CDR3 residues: CASSSLGGAQHS. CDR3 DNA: TGTGCCAGCAGCTCGCTTGGGGGAGCCCAGCATTCT.

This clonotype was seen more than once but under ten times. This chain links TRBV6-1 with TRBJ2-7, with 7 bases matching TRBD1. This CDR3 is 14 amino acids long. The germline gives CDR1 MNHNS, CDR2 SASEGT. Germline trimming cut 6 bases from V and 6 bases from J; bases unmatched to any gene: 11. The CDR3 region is CASSIDRALSEQYF. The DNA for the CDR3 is TGTGCCAGCAGCATTGACAGGGCTTTGAGCGAGCAGTACTTC.

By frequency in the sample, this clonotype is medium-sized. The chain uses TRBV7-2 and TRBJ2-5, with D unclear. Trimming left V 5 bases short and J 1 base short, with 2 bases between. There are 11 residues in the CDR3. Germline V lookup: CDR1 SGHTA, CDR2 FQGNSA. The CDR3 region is CASSPQETQYF. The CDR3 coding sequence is TGTGCCAGCAGCCCCCAAGAGACCCAGTACTTC.

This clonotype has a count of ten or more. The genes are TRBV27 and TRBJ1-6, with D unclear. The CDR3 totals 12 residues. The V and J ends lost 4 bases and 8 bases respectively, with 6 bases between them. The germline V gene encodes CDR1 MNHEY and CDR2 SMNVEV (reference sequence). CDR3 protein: CASSSSDSPLHF. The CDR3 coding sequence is TGTGCCAGCAGTTCTAGTGATTCACCCCTCCACTTT.

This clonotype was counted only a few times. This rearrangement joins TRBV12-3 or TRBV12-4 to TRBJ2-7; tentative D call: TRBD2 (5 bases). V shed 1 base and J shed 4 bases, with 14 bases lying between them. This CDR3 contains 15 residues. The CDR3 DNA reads TGTGCCAGCAGTTTAGTGGGTCTAGCCCCATACGAGCAGTACTTC. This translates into CASSLVGLAPYEQYF.

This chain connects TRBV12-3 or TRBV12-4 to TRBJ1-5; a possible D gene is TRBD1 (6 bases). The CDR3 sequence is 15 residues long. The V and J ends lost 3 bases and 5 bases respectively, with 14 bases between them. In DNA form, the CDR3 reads TGTGCCAGCAGTTTTGGGGACACCCTCCATCAGCCCCAGCATTTT. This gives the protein CASSFGDTLHQPQHF.

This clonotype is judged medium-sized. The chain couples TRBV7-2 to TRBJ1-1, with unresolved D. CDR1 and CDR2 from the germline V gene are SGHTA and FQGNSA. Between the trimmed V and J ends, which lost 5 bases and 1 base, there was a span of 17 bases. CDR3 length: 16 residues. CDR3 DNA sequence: TGTGCCAGCAGCCCGCCGTCCGTGGGCAGGAACACTGAAGCTTTCTTT. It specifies CASSPPSVGRNTEAFF.